These 28 T cell receptor beta chains were sequenced from one sample in a study of shared clonotypes between healthy human individuals. The repertoire was sequenced with immunoSEQ multiplex PCR; TCRdb's copy has only in-frame clones and lacks some. The sample holds around 750,000 clones; around two thirds are singletons and the top ten take over 1.5%. Sequences were obtained from memory CD4+ T cells sorted from blood. Subset: CD45RA-negative fraction. All receptors come from a woman in her twenties or thirties in good health.

This clone was seen a handful of times. V gene TRBV6-4 combines with J gene TRBJ2-2; D gene uncertain. V lost 3 bases and J lost 1, with 3 bases in between. The CDR3 runs 13 residues. Per the germline V gene, CDR1 is MRHNA and CDR2 is SNTAGT. The CDR3 is CASSEGNTGELFF. The CDR3, as DNA: TGTGCCAGCAGTGAAGGGAACACCGGGGAGCTGTTTTTT.

At least ten counts were recorded for this clone. The chain has TRBV25-1 and TRBJ1-4, with 8 bases matching TRBD1. Germline trimming cut 3 bases from V and 6 bases from J; bases unmatched to any gene: 6. This CDR3 contains 15 residues. The germline CDR1 and CDR2 sequences are MGHDK and SYGVNS. CDR3 protein: CASSDPDRVDEKLFF. The CDR3 region has the DNA TGTGCCAGCAGTGATCCGGACAGGGTTGATGAAAAACTGTTTTTT.

V is TRBV5-8 and J is TRBJ2-5, with TRBD2 matching 10 bases. The junction had 6 bases not matched to a gene; V was cut back by 3 bases and J by 1 base. CDR1 and CDR2 from the germline V gene are SGHTS and YDEGEE. CDR3 length: 16 residues. The CDR3 coding sequence is TGTGCCAGCAGCTCCGGACTAGCGGAGGGCCAAGAGACCCAGTACTTC. This sequence encodes CASSSGLAEGQETQYF.

The gene calls are TRBV5-1 and TRBJ2-5; 9 bases fit TRBD1. Germline loops: CDR1 SGHRS, CDR2 YFSETQ. The length of the CDR3 is 16 residues. J lost 1 base, V lost 4 bases, and 8 bases had no gene match. The chain's CDR3 is CASSEDRGVGQETQYF. CDR3 sequence (DNA): TGCGCCAGCAGCGAGGACAGGGGAGTAGGCCAAGAGACCCAGTACTTC.

V is TRBV11-2 and J is TRBJ2-1; 7 nucleotides agree with TRBD2. This CDR3 has 13 amino acids. Germline V gene sequence: CDR1 SGHAT, CDR2 FQNNGV. The ends lost 8 bases at V and 7 bases at J; junction bases unmatched: 8. The DNA of the CDR3 is TGTGCCAGCCTGGGGGACTATGGGAATGAGCAGTTCTTC. This sequence encodes CASLGDYGNEQFF.

This clone was seen only once. The rearrangement links TRBV7-2 to TRBJ1-2; weak D call: TRBD1 (5 bases). Germline V gene data show CDR1 as SGHTA and CDR2 as FQGNSA. Trimming removed 5 bases at V and 6 bases at J, with 19 bases between. The CDR3 loop spans 15 amino acids. The CDR3 region is CASSPAGLGRNGYTF. CDR3 nucleotides: TGTGCCAGCAGCCCCGCAGGGCTCGGTCGTAATGGCTACACCTTC.

This chain connects TRBV7-6 to TRBJ1-5; maybe TRBD1 (5 bases). V lost 5 bases and J lost 4, with 9 bases in between. The CDR3 loop spans 13 amino acids. From germline, CDR1 is SGHVS and CDR2 FNYEAQ. CDR3 nucleotides: TGTGCCAGCAGCAGGGGATCAAATCAGCCCCAGCATTTT. Translation gives CASSRGSNQPQHF.

This rearrangement joins TRBV6-4 to TRBJ1-2; weak D call: TRBD1 (5 bases). This CDR3 is built from 16 residues. V was cut by 2 bases and J by 6 bases, with 19 bases left in between. Germline CDR1 MRHNA, CDR2 SNTAGT. CDR3 loop: CASSDISRRVAHGYTF. CDR3 bases: TGTGCCAGCAGTGACATTTCGCGCAGGGTAGCCCATGGCTACACCTTC.

The V call is TRBV5-1, the J call TRBJ2-3, with D perhaps TRBD1 (6 bases). The CDR3 spans 14 residues. Per germline, CDR1 SGHRS and CDR2 YFSETQ. The germline V and J ends were trimmed by 4 bases and 2 bases, with 11 bases remaining between them. The CDR3 region is CASSIGQLTDTQYF. In DNA, the CDR3 is TGCGCCAGCAGCATTGGACAGCTCACAGATACGCAGTATTTT.

This clone was counted between two and nine times. This chain uses TRBV5-6 with TRBJ2-7, with D possibly matching TRBD1 (6 bases). Deletions cut 0 bases from V and 0 bases from J, with 10 bases between. Germline V gene sequence: CDR1 SGHDT, CDR2 YYEEEE. The CDR3 is 15 residues long. CDR3 bases: TGTGCCAGCAGCTTGGGGGGGCTTTCCTCCTACGAGCAGTACTTC. Its protein is CASSLGGLSSYEQYF.

In its sample, this clone was seen a few times. The J gene is TRBJ1-5, the V gene TRBV2, with D possibly being TRBD1 (6 bases). Looked up from germline, CDR1 is SNHLY and CDR2 is FYNNEI. Trimming stripped 8 bases from V and 7 bases from J, with 15 bases between. This CDR3 spans 13 amino acids. The CDR3 region is CASSRGSQQPQHF. CDR3 coding DNA: TGTGCCAGCTCAAGGGGGAGTCAGCAGCCCCAGCATTTT. Full variable domain (outside the CDR3, taken from reference TRBV2 and TRBJ1-5): EPEVTQTPSHQVTQMGQEVILRCVPISNHLYFYWYRQILGQKVEFLVSFYNNEISEKSEIFDDQFSVERPDGSNFTLKIRSTKLEDSAMYFCASSRGSQQPQHFGDGTRLSIL.

V gene TRBV7-9 combines with J gene TRBJ1-4; D unclear. Germline V gene lookup returns CDR1 SEHNR and CDR2 FQNEAQ (reference sequence). The CDR3 consists of 14 residues. Trimming removed 6 bases from V and 7 bases from J, with 15 bases in between. The CDR3 here is CASRTGRSGEKLFF. The CDR3 DNA reads TGTGCCAGCAGAACCGGGAGGAGTGGTGAAAAACTGTTTTTT.

This clone has more than one count but fewer than ten. The V call is TRBV6-5, the J call TRBJ2-3; D gene unclear. The CDR3 is 16 residues long. From germline, CDR1 is MNHEY and CDR2 SVGAGI. Trimming removed 0 bases at V and 3 bases at J, with 13 bases between. The DNA of the CDR3 is TGTGCCAGCAGTTACTCAAGGGTAGCAGAGACAGATACGCAGTATTTT. As protein: CASSYSRVAETDTQYF.

This clone was picked up a small number of times. J is TRBJ1-1 and V is TRBV28, with D hard to call. This CDR3 has 11 residues. The germline V and J ends were trimmed by 8 bases and 4 bases, with 8 bases remaining between them. The germline CDR1 and CDR2 sequences are MDHEN and SYDVKM. The CDR3 sequence: CASFDSTEAFF. The CDR3 coding sequence is TGTGCCAGCTTTGACTCCACTGAAGCTTTCTTT.

The rearrangement joins TRBV27 to TRBJ1-4; D not certain. The germline V gene encodes CDR1 MNHEY and CDR2 SMNVEV (reference sequence). Trimming removed 5 bases from V and 3 bases from J, with 10 bases in between. The CDR3 loop spans 14 amino acids. CDR3 coding DNA: TGTGCCAGCAGTGCGGGGTTTGCTAATGAAAAACTGTTTTTT. Translation gives CASSAGFANEKLFF.

In DNA form, the CDR3 reads TGTGCCAGCAGCTTAGACCGGACAGGGGTGGGAGAGACCCAGTACTTC. This codes for CASSLDRTGVGETQYF. J is TRBJ2-5 and V is TRBV7-8, with 9 bases fitting TRBD1. This CDR3 is 16 amino acids long. Germline V gene sequence: CDR1 SGHVS, CDR2 FQNEAQ. V lost 1 base, J lost 4 bases, and 7 bases stayed unmatched.

V gene TRBV6-1 combines with J gene TRBJ2-3, with TRBD1 matching 9 bases. The CDR3 runs 16 residues. The V gene's germline CDR1 is MNHNS and CDR2 SASEGT. V lost 3 bases and J lost 4; bases outside the gene matches: 8. The CDR3 DNA follows: TGTGCCAGCAGTGACCAACCGGGACAGGGTTCAGATACGCAGTATTTT. It specifies CASSDQPGQGSDTQYF.

The rearrangement joins TRBV7-2 to TRBJ2-2; perhaps TRBD1 as D (6 bases). The CDR3 totals 15 residues. The germline V gene has CDR1 SGHTA and CDR2 FQGNSA. V lost 1 base, J lost 4 bases, and 10 bases lay in between. The CDR3 bases are TGTGCCAGCAGCTTAGTCAGGACAGCCACCGGGGAGCTGTTTTTT. Protein product: CASSLVRTATGELFF.

This sequence joins TRBV28 and TRBJ2-3; 7 bases map to TRBD1. Trimming at V came to 8 bases and at J to 0 bases, leaving 2 bases not matched to a gene. The CDR3 runs 13 residues. Germline CDR1 is MDHEN and CDR2 is SYDVKM. The CDR3 bases are TGTGCCAGCCGGGACAGCAGCACAGATACGCAGTATTTT. Its translation is CASRDSSTDTQYF.

The rearrangement links TRBV29-1 to TRBJ2-3; D gene uncertain. V was cut by 4 bases and J by 5 bases, with 7 bases left in between. Germline-derived CDR1 and CDR2 are SQVTM and ANQGSEA. This CDR3 comprises 11 residues. CDR3: CSVGELDTQYF. The CDR3 region has the DNA TGCAGCGTTGGCGAACTAGATACGCAGTATTTT.

The chain uses TRBV15 and TRBJ2-7; TRBD2 might be the D (5 bases). This CDR3 has 16 amino acids. The germline V gene has CDR1 LNHNV and CDR2 YYDKDF (reference sequence). V gave up 11 bases and J gave up 6 bases, with 29 bases separating them. The CDR3 DNA sequence: TGTGCCCACAATCTCGTCTGCGGCAGGAGGATGGGCGAGCAGTACTTC. This codes for CAHNLVCGRRMGEQYF.

The chain carries TRBV25-1 and TRBJ1-2, with D tentatively TRBD1 (5 bases). The CDR3 covers 15 residues. Germline-derived CDR1 and CDR2 are MGHDK and SYGVNS. V lost 3 bases, J lost 0 bases, and 11 bases lay in between. The CDR3 spells CASSDPGTANYGYTF. CDR3 DNA: TGTGCCAGCAGTGATCCCGGGACGGCTAACTATGGCTACACCTTC.

This clone showed up just once. V is TRBV27 and J is TRBJ2-7; either TRBD1 or TRBD2 may fit D (6 bases each). Trimming took 6 bases from V and 2 from J, leaving 17 bases between them. Germline CDR1 is MNHEY and CDR2 is SMNVEV (reference sequence). This CDR3 is 15 amino acids long. The DNA of the CDR3 is TGTGCCAGCAGGGCGGGACAAAGATCGACCTACGAGCAGTACTTC. Translation gives CASRAGQRSTYEQYF.

The chain is built from TRBV19 and TRBJ1-1; D gene ambiguous. Trimming pared 5 bases from V and 7 bases from J, leaving 17 bases between. Germline loops: CDR1 LNHDA, CDR2 SQIVND (reference sequence). The CDR3 extends over 14 amino acids. The DNA of the CDR3 is TGTGCCAGTAGTGGGTATCGCCAAACGAATGAAGCTTTCTTT. Amino acids: CASSGYRQTNEAFF. Combining the CDR3 with reference TRBV19 and TRBJ1-1 gives the whole variable domain DGGITQSPKYLFRKEGQNVTLSCEQNLNHDAMYWYRQDPGQGLRLIYYSQIVNDFQKGDIAEGYSVSREKKESFPLTVTSAQKNPTAFYLCASSGYRQTNEAFFGQGTRLTVV.

V gene TRBV6-1 combines with J gene TRBJ1-5, with D unresolved. Germline CDR1 MNHNS, CDR2 SASEGT. V lost 7 bases, J lost 9 bases, and 13 bases lay in between. CDR3 size: 12 residues. The CDR3 loop reads CASIGNARPQHF. In DNA, the CDR3 is TGTGCCAGCATTGGGAATGCCCGGCCCCAGCATTTT.

The V and J genes are TRBV14 and TRBJ2-3; D possibly corresponds to TRBD2 (5 bases). V shed 0 bases and J shed 6 bases, with 13 bases lying between them. Germline lookup yields CDR1 SGHDN and CDR2 FVKESK. This CDR3 is 15 amino acids long. CDR3 in amino acids: CASSQEGLGWDTQYF. In nucleotides, the CDR3 is TGTGCCAGCAGCCAAGAAGGACTCGGGTGGGATACGCAGTATTTT.

The chain couples TRBV30 to TRBJ2-5; the match to TRBD2 covers 7 bases. CDR1 and CDR2 from the germline V gene are GTSNPN and SVGIG (reference sequence). The CDR3 has 12 amino acids. The junction had 3 bases not matched to a gene; V was cut back by 3 bases and J by 5 bases. Written as DNA, the CDR3 is TGTGCCTGGAGGGCCGGGGGGGAGACCCAGTACTTC. This translates into CAWRAGGETQYF.

This clone has more than one count but fewer than ten. The chain links TRBV7-2 to TRBJ1-5; perhaps TRBD1 as D (5 bases). Germline V gene sequence: CDR1 SGHTA, CDR2 FQGNSA. V lost 5 bases to trimming and J lost 0 bases, with 14 bases between them. The CDR3 totals 16 residues. CDR3 nucleotide sequence: TGTGCCAGCAGCCGGACACCACAGGATAGCAATCAGCCCCAGCATTTT. As protein: CASSRTPQDSNQPQHF. Using reference TRBV7-2 and TRBJ1-5 for the parts outside the CDR3, the full variable domain is GAGVSQSPSNKVTEKGKDVELRCDPISGHTALYWYRQSLGQGLEFLIYFQGNSAPDKSGLPSDRFSAERTGGSVSTLTIQRTQQEDSAVYLCASSRTPQDSNQPQHFGDGTRLSIL.